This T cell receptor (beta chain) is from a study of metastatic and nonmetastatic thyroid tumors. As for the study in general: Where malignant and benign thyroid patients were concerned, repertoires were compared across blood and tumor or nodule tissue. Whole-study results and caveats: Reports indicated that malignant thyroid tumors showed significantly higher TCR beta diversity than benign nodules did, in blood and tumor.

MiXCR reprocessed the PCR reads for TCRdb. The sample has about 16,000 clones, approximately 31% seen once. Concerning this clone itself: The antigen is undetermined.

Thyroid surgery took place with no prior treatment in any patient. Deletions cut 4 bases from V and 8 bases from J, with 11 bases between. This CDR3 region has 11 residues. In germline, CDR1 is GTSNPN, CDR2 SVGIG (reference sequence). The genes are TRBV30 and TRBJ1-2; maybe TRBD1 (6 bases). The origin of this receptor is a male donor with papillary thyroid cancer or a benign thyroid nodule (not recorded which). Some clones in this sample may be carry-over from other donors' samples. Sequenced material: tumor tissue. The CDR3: CAWTTGWGYTF. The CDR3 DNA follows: TGTGCCTGGACTACAGGGTGGGGCTACACCTTC. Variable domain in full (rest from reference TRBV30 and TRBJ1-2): SQTIHQWPATLVQPVGSPLSLECTVEGTSNPNLYWYRQAAGRGLQLLFYSVGIGQISSEVPQNLSASRPQDRQFILSSKKLLLSDSGFYLCAWTTGWGYTFGSGTRLTVV.